This TCR beta chain derives from a study of T-cell reconstitution after alpha-beta-depleted transplantation in children. Notes on the study in general: Counts and diversity of T cells one year after transplant came mostly from newly produced T cells.

Comment on this clonotype: What it binds is unknown.

TCRbeta library construction was performed incorporating unique molecular identifiers. TCRdb analysed the PCR reads with MiXCR anew, one entry per CDR3 protein. The sample has hundreds of thousands of distinct CDR3 sequences; 10% to 15% are singletons. Germline CDR1 SQVTM, CDR2 ANQGSEA. The V and J ends lost 5 bases and 8 bases respectively, with 19 bases between them. This CDR3 comprises 14 residues. The source material was PBMCs, sampled before TCRalphabeta/CD19-depleted stem cell transplant. The TCR originated in a girl aged 2 to 9 with congenital amegakaryocytic thrombocytopenia, due to receive a stem cell transplant. The chain employs TRBV29-1 and TRBJ2-1, with a weak D call TRBD1 (6 bases). This CDR3 reads CSVLGDTIGDEQFF. CDR3 coding DNA: TGCAGCGTTCTCGGGGACACCATAGGGGATGAGCAGTTCTTC.